Detailed here is one T cell receptor beta chain. It lacks a known antigen. No much larger clonotype is one base removed from it; base qualities were not supplied. A distance of 14 bases separates the germline ends of V and J, which lose 1 base and 3 bases respectively. CDR1 and CDR2, looked up from the germline V gene, are SGDLS and YYNGEE. The cysteine opens and the phenylalanine closes a CDR3 of 15 amino acids. This entry keeps only the CDR3 DNA: 45 bases, framed from base 1. This specimen comes from a study of cytomegalovirus exposure and HLA in healthy donors (TCRdb year 2017). Background for the entire study: An earlier analysis of approximately 590 of the donors reported roughly 300 Gb of sequence data and 120 million or so unique TCR beta sequences from around 200 million T cells. Rather than drawing on any new phenotypic data, the later analysis identified candidate immune exposures from TCR beta sequences and the way those sequences occurred across donors. To decide whether each TCR beta V gene segment behaved as functional or pseudogenic, an earlier analysis of several hundred of the donors relied on high-throughput TCR beta sequencing. The study was designed to test whether signatures of past pathogen exposure could be identified by cataloging public T cell receptors. To study patterns of TCR occurrence, a later analysis re-analyzed previously published TCR beta repertoires from 666 donors and added high-resolution HLA genotyping. Every repertoire in the discovery cohort had been generated on one and the same sequencing platform. High-throughput TCR immunosequencing, statistical association of individual TCRs with disease status, and machine learning were combined to predict cytomegalovirus infection status. Donor age, sex, ethnicity and CMV serostatus were compiled together with the repertoire data. Among the roughly 370 genotyped donors, around 79% belonged to the genetic ancestry cluster associated with self-reported Caucasian donors. Class I and class II HLA loci were covered by the typing at four-digit resolution. Besides the first cohort of approximately 670 subjects, a separate validation cohort made up of 120 different subjects was used. A later genetic analysis used genome-wide SNP genotypes for about 65% of the roughly 670 donors, treating that subset as a discovery cohort. Because of strong linkage in the cohort, a few DR-DQ haplotypes were treated as single units for association and clustering. The T cell repertoires of 666 subjects were profiled by immunosequencing and related to cytomegalovirus serostatus. Roughly 300 gigabases of sequencing data and around 90 million unique TCR sequences made up an early release that covered fewer than 650 HLA-typed donors. Among some 400 genotyped donors of the cohort, an average of approximately 200,000 unique TCR beta nucleotide sequences was sequenced per donor, of which approximately 19% were non-productive. Typing coverage varied by locus: roughly 620-640 donors for A, B, C, DRB1 and DQB1; 500 to 550 for DQA1; some 610 for DPA1; 400 to 480 for DPB1. The paper's findings and limits, for the study overall: A later analysis found that most CMV-associated TCR beta chains appeared HLA-restricted, with HLA associations seemingly driven largely by CMV exposure. The cohort was sequenced for TCR beta chains only, and without alpha or paired-chain data the features that could be detected were limited. The only immune exposure information available for the cohort was CMV serostatus. Compared with the roughly 600-donor mean, donors in an Asian-associated ancestry cluster had fewer N-insertions in productive TCRs, according to a later genetic analysis. In a later analysis, the rate of TCR association differed among HLA loci, with DRB1 alleles having the most associated TCRs and HLA-C alleles having the fewest. In vitro tests confirmed that a few of the cytomegalovirus-associated TCR beta chains recognize cytomegalovirus antigens. While some public TCRs were present in many individuals, most TCR sequences turned up only very rarely across donors. In the study, about 150 TCR beta chains were listed as associated with cytomegalovirus. In a later analysis, HLA-associated TCR beta chains were found to be more clonally expanded and to have lower generation probabilities than equally common non-associated chains. In both the original and validation cohorts, the classifier was reported to diagnose cytomegalovirus status with high specificity and sensitivity. According to the authors, the approach could potentially be generalized to other disease states and immunological phenotypes. The sequencing pipeline was judged likely to have produced a cluster of highly shared sequence variants as a technical artifact. In an earlier analysis of approximately 590 of the donors, most TCR beta V segments appeared in productive rearrangements about 87% or about 30% of the time, broadly matching IMGT annotations. In a later genetic analysis, a missense DCLRE1C variant was associated with V-gene and J-gene trimming of TCR beta chains, and the association was replicated in an independent cohort. Presence/absence analyses assumed roughly uniform sequencing depth across donors, an assumption that may not hold. Because some donors lacked HLA typing at each locus, the association tests relied only on the typed subset. In a later analysis, several top co-occurrence clusters were reported to appear linked to parvovirus B19, influenza, CMV and Epstein-Barr virus. Specific HLA alleles were associated with 16,951 TCR beta sequences at a false discovery rate of 0.05 in a later analysis. Correlated functional status among segregating V segments might be attributable to linkage disequilibrium, but an unknown experimental factor could not be ruled out. The earlier analysis of some 560 of the donors excluded some 15 rarely observed V segments, including chromosome 9 orphons, because counts were too low. Assigning TCR associations to individual alleles was difficult when HLA alleles, especially DR and DQ, strongly co-occurred. Some IMGT-functional V segments, including TRBV6-2 and TRBV6-3, could not be distinguished by the 87-base-pair reads and were therefore excluded. A further reported finding was that TCR beta sequences accurately predicted the HLA-A and HLA-B alleles for most subjects in the first cohort.

The method was the immunoSEQ multiplex PCR assay. The multiplex PCR relied on a mix of 60 forward primers for TCR Vbeta segments and 13 reverse primers for TCR Jbeta segments. The CDR3 region of rearranged TCR beta genes was amplified from genomic DNA with a multiplex PCR assay. Amplified TCR beta libraries were sequenced as 87-base-pair reads on the Illumina HiSeq System. Per the authors' processing: A later analysis counted about 80 million unique TCR beta chains across the 640 or so repertoires, and some 11 million of these chains were shared by at least two donors. To remove PCR and sequencing errors, raw reads were error-corrected and collapsed into unique sequences using a nearest-neighbor algorithm that merged closely related sequences. CDR3 sequences were aligned to IMGT reference sequences to assign V, D and J gene segments. For a sequence to be retained, a match of at least six nucleotides was required to both a V gene segment and a J gene segment. Rearrangements were classified as productive when the CDR3 lacked stop codons and remained in frame with V and J, and all other rearrangements were classified as non-productive. Following IMGT convention, CDR3 was defined as the stretch from the second conserved V-encoded cysteine to the conserved J-encoded phenylalanine. The earlier analysis of a few hundred of the donors excluded sequences that lacked an unambiguous match to a single V gene segment. An earlier analysis of 587 of the donors classified V segments as functional when productive rearrangements were above 56.7% and as segregating when the standard deviation between donors was above 5%. A statistical classification framework was developed to diagnose cytomegalovirus status using the catalog of TCR beta chain sequences. In a later analysis, TCR nucleotide sequences were compared against IMGT/GENE-DB human TR gene sequences so that V and J genes could be assigned. The TCRdist pipeline was used in a later analysis to assign CDR3 sequences and most-parsimonious VDJ recombination scenarios. In a later analysis, every TCR beta chain was defined by the combination of its CDR3 amino acid sequence and its V-gene family, and reads without a unique V-gene family were dropped. As a way to deal with suspected cross-contamination and a sequencing artifact, a later analysis dropped hundreds of nucleotide sequences that were highly shared and had low generation probability. For each public chain, a later analysis derived a clonal expansion index from normalized ranks of inferred template counts within each repertoire. Generation probabilities in a later analysis came from a VDJ recombination model fitted to out-of-frame rearrangements, and those results were checked against IGoR. In a later analysis, hypergeometric tests were used to score TCR-TCR, TCR-HLA and TCR-CMV co-occurrence, with a repertoire-size bias correction applied to TCR pairs. A later analysis estimated false discovery rates by permuting HLA or CMV assignments 20 times. In a later analysis, co-occurring TCRs were grouped using DBSCAN, and TCRdist sequence similarity was added for clustering within HLA-allele-positive subsets. For co-occurrence clustering, repertoires with fewer than 30,000 or more than 120,000 public chains were excluded, along with a handful of repertoires with anomalous nucleotide sharing. The table comes from immuneACCESS by way of TCRdb, which keeps in-frame sequences with V and J called. Part of the clones is missing from these tables; in studies checked, under half for an unresolved V gene and the rest for unknown reasons. The DNA was the basis for D and trimming; V, J and clone size are from that table. For this sample the table gives about 180,000 clones, of which approximately 80% were detected only once. The ten largest clones add up to under 0.6% of the sample.

The cohort comprised fewer than 700 healthy bone marrow donors. At the time of sampling, every cohort member was nominally healthy, though immune exposures that went unrecorded were likely present. The donor tested CMV seronegative and was one of the 352 seronegative cohort members. Every donor gave a peripheral blood sample, and the peripheral blood mononuclear cells from that sample were used for TCR beta sequencing. Genomic DNA was extracted from the blood cell samples with the Qiagen DNeasy Blood Extraction Kit. The sequenced material came from PBMCs. This receptor was taken from a woman between 50 and 59 years old in good health and CMV-seronegative. Here the chain combines TRBV9 and TRBJ2-7; a weak D assignment points to TRBD1 (5 bases agree). CDR3 reads: CASSVRTGAIYEQYF. The DNA is TGTGCCAGCAGCGTAAGAACAGGAGCGATCTACGAGCAGTACTTC.